This is a list of T cell receptor beta chains from one sample in a study of T cells in Graves' hyperthyroidism and ophthalmopathy. Each CDR3 protein is one row after TCRdb ran MiXCR on the multiplex PCR reads. The sample includes hundreds of thousands of distinct CDR3 sequences, about 20% seen only once; the top ten take over 45%. Input material: blood. These receptors all stem from a man between 40 and 49 years old with Graves' ophthalmopathy. Each CDR3 is given with its conserved first and last residue. A D gene is named only where the DNA matches it firmly. For some rows the clone size is stated as once, few or many, or as a class when expanded; others skip it.

size	D	J	V	DNA	CDR3
.	.	TRBJ2-7	TRBV5-1	TGCGCCAGCAGCTTGGCCGAGGAACCCTACGAGCAGTACTTC	CASSLAEEPYEQYF
few	TRBD2	TRBJ2-1	TRBV20-1	TGCAGTGCCATTCCCCCTAGCGGGAGTTATTGGTCCTACAATGAGCAGTTCTTC	CSAIPPSGSYWSYNEQFF
.	.	TRBJ1-5	TRBV2	TGTGCCAGCAGTGGGGGGTATGGAAATCAGCCCCAGCATTTT	CASSGGYGNQPQHF
.	.	TRBJ1-5	TRBV20-1	TGCAGTGCAGTCATCTCGGGACCACATAGCAATCAGCCCCAGCATTTT	CSAVISGPHSNQPQHF
few	.	TRBJ1-2	TRBV10-3	TGTGCCATCAGGGAGAGCGCTAACTATGGCTACACCTTC	CAIRESANYGYTF
few	.	TRBJ1-6	TRBV7-2	TGTGCCAGCAGCTTAGATGGGGGGCTGAGTTCACCCCTCCACTTT	CASSLDGGLSSPLHF
many	TRBD2	TRBJ2-3	TRBV28	TGTGCCAGCAGTCAGACTAGCGGGTACACAGATACGCAGTATTTT	CASSQTSGYTDTQYF
few	.	TRBJ2-2	TRBV29-1	TGCAGCGTTGCCTCCACCGGGGAGCTGTTTTTT	CSVASTGELFF
.	.	TRBJ1-2	TRBV5-5	TGTGCCAGCAGCTTGGAAGGTTCCAGTCCCTCGGCTAACTATGGCTACACCTTC	CASSLEGSSPSANYGYTF
few	.	TRBJ1-2	TRBV3-1	TGTGCCAGCAGCCAAGAGGACCTCTATGGCTACACCTTC	CASSQEDLYGYTF
many	.	TRBJ2-2	TRBV2	TGTGCCAGCAGTGACCCAAGAAGCACCGGGGAGCTGTTTTTT	CASSDPRSTGELFF
many	TRBD1	TRBJ2-7	TRBV27	TGTGCCAGCAGAACAGGGGGATCCTACGAGCAGTACTTC	CASRTGGSYEQYF
.	.	TRBJ2-7	TRBV30	TGTGCCTGGAGGGGTTCCTACGAGCAGTACTTC	CAWRGSYEQYF